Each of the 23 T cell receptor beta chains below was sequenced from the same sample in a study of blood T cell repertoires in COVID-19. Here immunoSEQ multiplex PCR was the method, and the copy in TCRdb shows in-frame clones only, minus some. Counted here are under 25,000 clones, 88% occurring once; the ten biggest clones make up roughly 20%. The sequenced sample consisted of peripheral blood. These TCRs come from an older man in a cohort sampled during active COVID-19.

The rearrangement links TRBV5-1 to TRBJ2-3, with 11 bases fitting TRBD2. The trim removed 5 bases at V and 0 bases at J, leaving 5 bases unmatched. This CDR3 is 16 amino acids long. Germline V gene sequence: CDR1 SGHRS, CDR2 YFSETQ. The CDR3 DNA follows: TGCGCCAGCAGGAAGGGACTAGCGGCTAGCACAGATACGCAGTATTTT. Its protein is CASRKGLAASTDTQYF. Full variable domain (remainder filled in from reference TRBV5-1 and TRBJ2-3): KAGVTQTPRYLIKTRGQQVTLSCSPISGHRSVSWYQQTPGQGLQFLFEYFSETQRNKGNFPGRFSGRQFSNSRSEMNVSTLELGDSALYLCASRKGLAASTDTQYFGPGTRLTVL.

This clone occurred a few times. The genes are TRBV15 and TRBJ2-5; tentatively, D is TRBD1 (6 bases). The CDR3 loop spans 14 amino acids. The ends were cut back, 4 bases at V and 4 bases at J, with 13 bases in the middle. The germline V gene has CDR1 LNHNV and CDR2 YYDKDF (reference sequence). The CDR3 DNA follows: TGTGCCACCAGCAAGATGACAGGTGGAGAGACCCAGTACTTC. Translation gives CATSKMTGGETQYF. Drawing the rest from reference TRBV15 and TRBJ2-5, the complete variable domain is DAMVIQNPRYQVTQFGKPVTLSCSQTLNHNVMYWYQQKSSQAPKLLFHYYDKDFNNEADTPDNFQSRRPNTSFCFLDIRSPGLGDTAMYLCATSKMTGGETQYFGPGTRLLVL.

The DNA of the CDR3 is TGTGCCAGCAGCCCCCGGGACAGGGGATCTATTGGCTACACCTTC. The encoded protein is CASSPRDRGSIGYTF. The rearrangement links TRBV11-2 to TRBJ1-2; 10 positions agree with TRBD1. With V trimmed by 5 bases and J by 7 bases, 10 bases remained unmatched. The CDR3 runs 15 residues. CDR1 is SGHAT and CDR2 is FQNNGV in the germline V gene.

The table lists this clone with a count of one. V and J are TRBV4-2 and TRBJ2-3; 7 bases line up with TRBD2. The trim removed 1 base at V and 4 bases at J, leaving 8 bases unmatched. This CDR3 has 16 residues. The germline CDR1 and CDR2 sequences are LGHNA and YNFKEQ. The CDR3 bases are TGTGCCAGCAGCCAAGGTGGGGGAGGGCCGCCAGATACGCAGTATTTT. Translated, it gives CASSQGGGGPPDTQYF.

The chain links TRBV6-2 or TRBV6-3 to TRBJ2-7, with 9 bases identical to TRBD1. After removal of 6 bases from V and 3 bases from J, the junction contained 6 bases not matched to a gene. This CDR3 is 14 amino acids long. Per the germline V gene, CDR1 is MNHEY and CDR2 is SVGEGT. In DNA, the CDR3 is TGTGCCAGCAGCCGCCCGGGACAGGGCTACGAGCAGTACTTC. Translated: CASSRPGQGYEQYF.

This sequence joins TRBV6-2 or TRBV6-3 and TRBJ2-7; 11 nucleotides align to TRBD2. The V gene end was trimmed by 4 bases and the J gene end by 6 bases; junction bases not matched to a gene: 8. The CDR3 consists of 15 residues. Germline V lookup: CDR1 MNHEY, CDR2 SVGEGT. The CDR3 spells CASSFQLAGVIEQYF. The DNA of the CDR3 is TGTGCCAGCAGTTTTCAACTAGCGGGAGTCATCGAGCAGTACTTC.

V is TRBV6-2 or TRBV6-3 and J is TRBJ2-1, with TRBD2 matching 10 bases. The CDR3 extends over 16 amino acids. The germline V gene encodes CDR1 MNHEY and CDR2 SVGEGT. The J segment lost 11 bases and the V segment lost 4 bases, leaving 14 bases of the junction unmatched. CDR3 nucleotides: TGTGCCAGCAGTTCCACCCTAGCGGGAGCCTTTGGAAAGCAGTTCTTC. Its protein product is CASSSTLAGAFGKQFF.

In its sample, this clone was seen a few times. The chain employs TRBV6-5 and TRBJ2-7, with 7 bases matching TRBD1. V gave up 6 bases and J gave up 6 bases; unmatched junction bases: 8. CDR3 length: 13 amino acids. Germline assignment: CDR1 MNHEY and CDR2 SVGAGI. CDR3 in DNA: TGTGCCAGCAGACGACAGGGTTGGAGCGAGCAGTACTTC. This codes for CASRRQGWSEQYF.

CDR3 nucleotides: TGCGCCAGCAGCGGGAAAGGGGGCACCTACGAGCAGTACTTC. Protein product: CASSGKGGTYEQYF. The chain recombines TRBV5-1 with TRBJ2-7; TRBD1 agrees at 7 bases. Germline trimming cut 4 bases from V and 2 bases from J; bases unmatched to any gene: 6. Germline CDR1 and CDR2: SGHRS and YFSETQ. CDR3 size: 14 residues.

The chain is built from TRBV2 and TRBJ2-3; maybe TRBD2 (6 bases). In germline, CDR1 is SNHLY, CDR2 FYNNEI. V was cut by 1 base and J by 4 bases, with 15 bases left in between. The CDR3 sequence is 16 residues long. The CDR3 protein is CASSEGSPGGPDTQYF. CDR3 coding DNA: TGTGCCAGCAGTGAAGGAAGTCCCGGGGGTCCAGATACGCAGTATTTT.

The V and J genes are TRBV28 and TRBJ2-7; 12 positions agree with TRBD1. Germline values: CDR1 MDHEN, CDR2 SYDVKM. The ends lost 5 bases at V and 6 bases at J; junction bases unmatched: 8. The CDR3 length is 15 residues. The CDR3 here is CASSARGTGGFEQYF. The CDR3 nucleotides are TGTGCCAGCAGTGCCAGGGGGACAGGGGGCTTCGAGCAGTACTTC.

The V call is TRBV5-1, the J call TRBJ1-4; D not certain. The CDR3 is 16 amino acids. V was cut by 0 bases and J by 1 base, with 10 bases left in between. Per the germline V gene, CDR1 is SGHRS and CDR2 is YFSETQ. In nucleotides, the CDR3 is TGCGCCAGCAGCTTGGTCCAGCGGGGAACTAATGAAAAACTGTTTTTT. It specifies CASSLVQRGTNEKLFF.

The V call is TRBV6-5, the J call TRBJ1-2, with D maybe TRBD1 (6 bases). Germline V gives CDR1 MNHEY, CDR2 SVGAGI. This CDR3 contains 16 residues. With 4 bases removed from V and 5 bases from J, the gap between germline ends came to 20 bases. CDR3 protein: CASSSTQGNQGYGYTF. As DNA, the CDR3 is TGTGCCAGCAGTTCCACACAGGGTAACCAAGGATATGGCTACACCTTC.

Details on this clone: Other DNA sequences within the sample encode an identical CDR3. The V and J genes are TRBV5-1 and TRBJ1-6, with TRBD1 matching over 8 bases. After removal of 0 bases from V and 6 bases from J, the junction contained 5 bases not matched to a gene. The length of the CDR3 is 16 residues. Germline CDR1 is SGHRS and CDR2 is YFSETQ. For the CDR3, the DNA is TGCGCCAGCAGCTTGGCCCAAGGACAGGGTAATTCACCCCTCCACTTT. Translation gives CASSLAQGQGNSPLHF. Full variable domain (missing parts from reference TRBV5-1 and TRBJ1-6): KAGVTQTPRYLIKTRGQQVTLSCSPISGHRSVSWYQQTPGQGLQFLFEYFSETQRNKGNFPGRFSGRQFSNSRSEMNVSTLELGDSALYLCASSLAQGQGNSPLHFGNGTRLTVT.

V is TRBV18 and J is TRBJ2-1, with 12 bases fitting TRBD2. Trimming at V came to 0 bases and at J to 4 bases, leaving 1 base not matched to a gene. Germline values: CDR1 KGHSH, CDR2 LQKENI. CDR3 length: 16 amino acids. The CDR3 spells CASSPPGTSGYNEQFF. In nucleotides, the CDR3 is TGTGCCAGCTCACCACCCGGGACTAGCGGGTACAATGAGCAGTTCTTC.

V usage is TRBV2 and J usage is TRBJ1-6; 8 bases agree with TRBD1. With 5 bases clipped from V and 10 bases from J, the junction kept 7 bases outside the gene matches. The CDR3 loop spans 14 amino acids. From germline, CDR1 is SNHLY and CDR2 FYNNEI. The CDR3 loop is CASSLTGVDSPLHF. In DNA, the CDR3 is TGTGCCAGCAGTTTGACAGGGGTAGACTCACCCCTCCACTTT.

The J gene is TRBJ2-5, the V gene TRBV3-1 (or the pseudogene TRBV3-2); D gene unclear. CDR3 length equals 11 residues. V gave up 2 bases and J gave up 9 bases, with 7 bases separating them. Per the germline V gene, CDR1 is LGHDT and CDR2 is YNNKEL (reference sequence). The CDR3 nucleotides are TGTGCCAGCAGCCAATCGTATCCCCAGTACTTC. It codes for CASSQSYPQYF.

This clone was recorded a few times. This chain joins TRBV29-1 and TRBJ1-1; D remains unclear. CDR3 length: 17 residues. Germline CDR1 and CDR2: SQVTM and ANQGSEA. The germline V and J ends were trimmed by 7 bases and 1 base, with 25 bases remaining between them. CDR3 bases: TGCAGCGCCACGCAACTAACACGGCGGGCTTCGAACACTGAAGCTTTCTTT. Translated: CSATQLTRRASNTEAFF.

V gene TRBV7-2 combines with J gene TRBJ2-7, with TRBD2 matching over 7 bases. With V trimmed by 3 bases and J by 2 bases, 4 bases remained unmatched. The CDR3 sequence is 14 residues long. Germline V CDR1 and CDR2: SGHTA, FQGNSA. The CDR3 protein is CASSFLGLTYEQYF. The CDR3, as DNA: TGTGCCAGCAGCTTTCTGGGACTAACCTACGAGCAGTACTTC. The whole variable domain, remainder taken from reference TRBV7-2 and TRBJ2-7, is GAGVSQSPSNKVTEKGKDVELRCDPISGHTALYWYRQSLGQGLEFLIYFQGNSAPDKSGLPSDRFSAERTGGSVSTLTIQRTQQEDSAVYLCASSFLGLTYEQYFGPGTRLTVT.

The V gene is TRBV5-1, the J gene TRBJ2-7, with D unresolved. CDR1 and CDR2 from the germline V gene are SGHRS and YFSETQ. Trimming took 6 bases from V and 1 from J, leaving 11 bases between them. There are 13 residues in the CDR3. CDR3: CASNGDGSYEQYF. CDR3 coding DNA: TGCGCCAGCAACGGAGATGGATCCTACGAGCAGTACTTC.

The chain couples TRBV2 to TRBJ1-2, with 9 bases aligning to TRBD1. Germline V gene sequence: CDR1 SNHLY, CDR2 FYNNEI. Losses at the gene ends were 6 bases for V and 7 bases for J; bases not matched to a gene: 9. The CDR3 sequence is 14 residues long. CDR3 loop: CASRTQGALSGYTF. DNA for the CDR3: TGTGCCAGCAGGACACAGGGGGCGTTGTCTGGCTACACCTTC.

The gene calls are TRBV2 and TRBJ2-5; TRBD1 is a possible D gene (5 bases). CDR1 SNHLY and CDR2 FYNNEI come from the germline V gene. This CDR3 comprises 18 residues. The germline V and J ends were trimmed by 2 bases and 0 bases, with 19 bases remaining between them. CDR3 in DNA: TGTGCCAGCAGTGAACTTTCCTGGCAGGGTCAATACCAAGAGACCCAGTACTTC. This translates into CASSELSWQGQYQETQYF.

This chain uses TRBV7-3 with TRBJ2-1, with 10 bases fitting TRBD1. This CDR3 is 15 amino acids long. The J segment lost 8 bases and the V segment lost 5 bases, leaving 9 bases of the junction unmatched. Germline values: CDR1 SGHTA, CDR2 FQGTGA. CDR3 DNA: TGTGCCAGCAGCCTACCGGGACAGGGGACCCATGAGCAGTTCTTC. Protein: CASSLPGQGTHEQFF.